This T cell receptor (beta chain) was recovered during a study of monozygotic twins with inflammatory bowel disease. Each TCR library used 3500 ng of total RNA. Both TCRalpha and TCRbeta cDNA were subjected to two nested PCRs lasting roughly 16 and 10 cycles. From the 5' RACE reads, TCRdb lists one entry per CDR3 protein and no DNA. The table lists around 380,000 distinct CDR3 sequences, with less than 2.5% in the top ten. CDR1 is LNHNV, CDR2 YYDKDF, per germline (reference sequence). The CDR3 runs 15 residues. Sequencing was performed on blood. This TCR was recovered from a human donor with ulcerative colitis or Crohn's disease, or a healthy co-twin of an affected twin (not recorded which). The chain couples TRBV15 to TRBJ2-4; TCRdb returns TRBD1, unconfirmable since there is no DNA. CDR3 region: CATSKGQAAKNIQYF. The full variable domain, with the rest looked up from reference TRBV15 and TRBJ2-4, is DAMVIQNPRYQVTQFGKPVTLSCSQTLNHNVMYWYQQKSSQAPKLLFHYYDKDFNNEADTPDNFQSRRPNTSFCFLDIRSPGLGDTAMYLCATSKGQAAKNIQYFGAGTRLSVL.